This T cell receptor (beta chain) originates from a study of T cells expressing NK-cell markers. About the study: Sequenced donors, eight in total, included seven who were HCMV-seropositive and one who was seronegative.

The CDR3 loop spans 13 amino acids. Germline lookup yields CDR1 DFQATT and CDR2 SNEGSKA (reference sequence). TCRdb reprocessed the 5' RACE reads, with one entry per CDR3 protein and no DNA. Its table lists roughly 350,000 distinct CDR3 sequences. This TCR came from a man aged 18 to 69 in good health. This chain links TRBV20-1 with TRBJ1-2; TCRdb names TRBD1, which stays unverified in the absence of DNA. Material for sequencing was blood T cells: a sorted CD56 or NKG2C T cell subset, CD4+ or CD8+ T cells, or bulk PBMC T cells (not recorded which). This CDR3 reads CSATSWDRDGYTF.